This entry lists 20 T cell receptor beta chains sequenced from one sample in a study of monozygotic twins with cystic fibrosis. Assay: immunoSEQ multiplex PCR; the TCRdb copy retains only in-frame clones and omits some. The data contain about 32,000 clones, more than 85% of them singletons. Sequenced input: blood. The receptor set was obtained from a girl under 10 years old with cystic fibrosis.

CDR3 sequence: CASSLQTGNTEAFF. In DNA, the CDR3 is TGTGCCAGCAGCTTGCAGACAGGGAACACTGAAGCTTTCTTT. J is TRBJ1-1 and V is TRBV11-2; tentatively, D is TRBD1 (6 bases). Germline V lookup: CDR1 SGHAT, CDR2 FQNNGV. The ends were cut back, 3 bases at V and 1 base at J, with 9 bases in the middle. This CDR3 spans 14 amino acids.

The chain has TRBV19 and TRBJ2-4; TRBD2 matches at 9 bases. With V trimmed by 7 bases and J by 7 bases, 11 bases remained unmatched. The CDR3 runs to 15 residues. The germline CDR1 and CDR2 sequences are LNHDA and SQIVND (reference sequence). CDR3 residues: CASKAGGGLLNIQYF. As DNA, the CDR3 is TGTGCCAGTAAGGCGGGAGGGGGTCTTTTGAACATTCAGTACTTC.

The sample holds one count of this clone. The rearrangement uses TRBV6-5 and TRBJ2-5; 9 bases fit TRBD2. CDR1 is MNHEY and CDR2 is SVGAGI in the germline V gene. Trimming took 6 bases from V and 4 from J; bases not matched to a gene: 9. CDR3 length: 15 amino acids. The CDR3 DNA is TGTGCCAGCAGGGAGCGGGGGGTTAGTGGAGAGACCCAGTACTTC. Its protein is CASRERGVSGETQYF.

This clone was seen just once. This chain joins TRBV2 and TRBJ1-2; D is unresolved. Trimming cost V 0 bases and J 4 bases, with 3 bases left between them. Germline V gene data show CDR1 as SNHLY and CDR2 as FYNNEI. CDR3 length equals 12 residues. CDR3 region: CASSEALYGYTF. The DNA for the CDR3 is TGTGCCAGCAGTGAAGCGCTCTATGGCTACACCTTC.

The J gene is TRBJ1-5, the V gene TRBV19; unclear D gene. The CDR3 runs to 13 residues. Germline V gene lookup returns CDR1 LNHDA and CDR2 SQIVND (reference sequence). Trimming cost V 8 bases and J 8 bases, with 16 bases left between them. The CDR3 reads CASHPRLSEPQHF. For the CDR3, the DNA is TGTGCCAGTCACCCAAGGCTGTCTGAGCCCCAGCATTTT.

This rearrangement joins TRBV5-6 to TRBJ2-1; 7 bases are shared with TRBD2. V lost 2 bases to trimming and J lost 7 bases; unmatched junction nucleotides: 6. Germline CDR1 and CDR2: SGHDT and YYEEEE. The CDR3 extends over 14 amino acids. In DNA, the CDR3 is TGTGCCAGCAGCTTCCGGCGGGAGATAAATGAGCAGTTCTTC. It specifies CASSFRREINEQFF. The complete variable domain, with remaining parts taken from reference TRBV5-6 and TRBJ2-1, reads DAGVTQSPTHLIKTRGQQVTLRCSPKSGHDTVSWYQQALGQGPQFIFQYYEEEERQRGNFPDRFSGHQFPNYSSELNVNALLLGDSALYLCASSFRREINEQFFGPGTRLTVL.

V usage is TRBV18 and J usage is TRBJ1-4, with D possibly TRBD1 on 5 matching bases. CDR1 and CDR2 (germline): KGHSH, LQKENI. There are 14 residues in the CDR3. Deletions cut 2 bases from V and 4 bases from J, with 8 bases between. The CDR3 reads CASSPGTGNEKLFF. The CDR3 nucleotides read TGTGCCAGCTCACCAGGGACGGGTAATGAAAAACTGTTTTTT.

The chain recombines TRBV7-2 with TRBJ2-1; 7 bases line up with TRBD2. This CDR3 contains 18 residues. CDR1 and CDR2 from the germline V gene are SGHTA and FQGNSA. V was pared by 1 base and J by 5 bases, with 14 bases of the junction left unmatched. In nucleotides, the CDR3 is TGTGCCAGCAGCTTAGTTGCCCTCGGGGGGTTTGGCCACAATGAGCAGTTCTTC. This gives the protein CASSLVALGGFGHNEQFF. Complete variable domain (other parts from reference TRBV7-2 and TRBJ2-1): GAGVSQSPSNKVTEKGKDVELRCDPISGHTALYWYRQSLGQGLEFLIYFQGNSAPDKSGLPSDRFSAERTGGSVSTLTIQRTQQEDSAVYLCASSLVALGGFGHNEQFFGPGTRLTVL.

DNA of the CDR3: TGTGCCAGCAGTTACTTGGCAGGGGCCGATCAGCCCCAGCATTTT. Encoded protein: CASSYLAGADQPQHF. V is TRBV6-5 and J is TRBJ1-5; the D gene is possibly TRBD1 (6 bases). V lost 1 base to trimming and J lost 5 bases, with 12 bases between them. From germline, CDR1 is MNHEY and CDR2 SVGAGI. This CDR3 region has 15 residues.

This clone showed up just once. The J gene is TRBJ2-5, the V gene TRBV4-1; TRBD2 aligns across 16 bases. Germline-derived CDR1 and CDR2 are MGHRA and YSYEKL. This CDR3 is built from 19 residues. Trimming at V came to 3 bases and at J to 5 bases, leaving 12 bases not matched to a gene. The CDR3 is CASSHLFPGLAGGPETQYF. CDR3 coding DNA: TGCGCCAGCAGCCACTTATTCCCGGGACTAGCGGGGGGGCCGGAGACCCAGTACTTC.

The gene calls are TRBV5-4 and TRBJ1-3, with no clear D. Per the germline V gene, CDR1 is SGHNT and CDR2 is YYREEE (reference sequence). The CDR3 runs to 15 residues. The V and J ends lost 0 bases and 0 bases respectively, with 7 bases between them. The CDR3 nucleotides are TGTGCCAGCAGCTTGGATCGGACCTCTGGAAACACCATATATTTT. It yields the protein CASSLDRTSGNTIYF.

CDR3 sequence (DNA): TGTGCCAGCAGCTTAGAAAGGGGCAGGAACGAGCAGTACTTC. Translated, it gives CASSLERGRNEQYF. V is TRBV7-6 and J is TRBJ2-7; perhaps TRBD1 as D (5 bases). Germline CDR1 is SGHVS and CDR2 is FNYEAQ. This CDR3 spans 14 amino acids. With 1 base removed from V and 5 bases from J, the gap between germline ends came to 12 bases.

V usage is TRBV10-3 and J usage is TRBJ1-5, with 8 bases that match TRBD1. Trimming cost V 2 bases and J 4 bases; bases outside gene matches: 4. The length of the CDR3 is 15 residues. Germline CDR1 is ENHRY and CDR2 is SYGVKD. DNA for the CDR3: TGTGCCATCAGTGAGACGGACAGGGAAAATCAGCCCCAGCATTTT. Its protein is CAISETDRENQPQHF.

The chain couples TRBV6-5 to TRBJ2-7; the D is unclear. This CDR3 spans 11 amino acids. Trimming took off 5 bases at V and 2 bases at J, with 4 bases between the two ends. Germline-derived CDR1 and CDR2 are MNHEY and SVGAGI. CDR3 in amino acids: CASSDTYEQYF. The CDR3 bases are TGTGCCAGCAGTGATACCTACGAGCAGTACTTC.

The rearrangement links TRBV27 to TRBJ2-7; 9 bases align to TRBD1. The germline gives CDR1 MNHEY, CDR2 SMNVEV (reference sequence). The CDR3 sequence is 17 residues long. V lost 6 bases and J lost 2; bases outside the gene matches: 14. The CDR3 is CASSPPGGGQGPYEQYF. The CDR3 region has the DNA TGTGCCAGCAGCCCCCCAGGGGGGGGACAGGGACCCTACGAGCAGTACTTC.

This clone was picked up one time. The rearrangement joins TRBV2 to TRBJ2-7, with 7 bases fitting TRBD1. The CDR3 covers 16 residues. Trimming at V came to 2 bases and at J to 1 base, leaving 8 bases not matched to a gene. Germline CDR1 SNHLY, CDR2 FYNNEI. CDR3 region: CASSELRGRGSYEQYF. The CDR3, as DNA: TGTGCCAGCAGTGAACTAAGGGGGCGAGGGTCCTACGAGCAGTACTTC.

V and J are TRBV6-5 and TRBJ2-3; D call uncertain. The germline V gene has CDR1 MNHEY and CDR2 SVGAGI. This CDR3 comprises 14 residues. Between the trimmed V and J ends, which lost 3 bases and 1 base, there was a span of 8 bases. The chain's CDR3 is CASSYRQRTDTQYF. CDR3 bases: TGTGCCAGCAGTTATCGGCAGCGCACAGATACGCAGTATTTT.

The chain couples TRBV7-2 to TRBJ2-7; perhaps TRBD1 as D (6 bases). The germline gives CDR1 SGHTA, CDR2 FQGNSA. The CDR3 is made up of 13 amino acids. V was cut by 3 bases and J by 4 bases, with 10 bases left in between. This CDR3 is CASSFTDRYEQYF. DNA for the CDR3: TGTGCCAGCAGCTTCACGGACAGATACGAGCAGTACTTC. The full variable domain, its missing parts supplied by reference TRBV7-2 and TRBJ2-7, is GAGVSQSPSNKVTEKGKDVELRCDPISGHTALYWYRQSLGQGLEFLIYFQGNSAPDKSGLPSDRFSAERTGGSVSTLTIQRTQQEDSAVYLCASSFTDRYEQYFGPGTRLTVT.

The chain couples TRBV20-1 to TRBJ2-1; no firm D call. The CDR3 has 11 residues. Germline assignment: CDR1 DFQATT and CDR2 SNEGSKA (reference sequence). Between the trimmed V and J ends, which lost 5 bases and 4 bases, there was a span of 6 bases. CDR3 in DNA: TGCAGTGCTCGCCGTTACAATGAGCAGTTCTTC. Its protein product is CSARRYNEQFF.

This rearrangement joins TRBV2 to TRBJ1-4; a possible D gene is TRBD1 (6 bases). Trimming took 5 bases from V and 8 from J, leaving 15 bases between them. CDR1 is SNHLY and CDR2 is FYNNEI in the germline V gene. This CDR3 has 14 amino acids. DNA for the CDR3: TGTGCCAGCAGTCTACAGGGAGTTGGGGAAAAACTGTTTTTT. It yields the protein CASSLQGVGEKLFF.